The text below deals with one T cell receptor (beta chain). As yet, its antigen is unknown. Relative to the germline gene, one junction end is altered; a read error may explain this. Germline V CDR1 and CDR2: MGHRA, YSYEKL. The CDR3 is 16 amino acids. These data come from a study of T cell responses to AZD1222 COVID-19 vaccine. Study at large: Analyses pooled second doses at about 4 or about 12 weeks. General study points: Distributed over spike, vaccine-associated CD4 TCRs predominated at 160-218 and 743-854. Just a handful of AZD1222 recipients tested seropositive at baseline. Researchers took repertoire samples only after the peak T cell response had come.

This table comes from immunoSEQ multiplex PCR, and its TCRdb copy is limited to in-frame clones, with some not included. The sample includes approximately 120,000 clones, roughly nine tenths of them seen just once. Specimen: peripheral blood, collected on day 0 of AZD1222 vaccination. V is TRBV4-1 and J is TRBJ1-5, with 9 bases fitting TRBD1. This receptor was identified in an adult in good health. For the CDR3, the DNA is TGCGCCAGCAGCGAAGACGGGACAGGGAGGAATCAGCCCCAGCATTTT. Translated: CASSEDGTGRNQPQHF.